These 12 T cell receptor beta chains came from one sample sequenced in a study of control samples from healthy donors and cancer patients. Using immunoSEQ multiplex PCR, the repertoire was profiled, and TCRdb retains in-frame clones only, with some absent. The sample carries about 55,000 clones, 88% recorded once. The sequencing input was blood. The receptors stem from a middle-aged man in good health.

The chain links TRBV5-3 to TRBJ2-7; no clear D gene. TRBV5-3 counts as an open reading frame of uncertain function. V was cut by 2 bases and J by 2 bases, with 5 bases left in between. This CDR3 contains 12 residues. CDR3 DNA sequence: TGTGCCAGAAGCTTTGGGGCCTACGAGCAGTACTTC. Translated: CARSFGAYEQYF.

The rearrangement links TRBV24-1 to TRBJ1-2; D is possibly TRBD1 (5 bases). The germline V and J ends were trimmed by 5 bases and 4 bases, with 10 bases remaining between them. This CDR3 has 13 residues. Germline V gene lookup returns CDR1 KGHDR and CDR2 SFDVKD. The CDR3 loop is CATSASGFYGYTF. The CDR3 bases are TGTGCCACCAGTGCCTCAGGGTTCTATGGCTACACCTTC.

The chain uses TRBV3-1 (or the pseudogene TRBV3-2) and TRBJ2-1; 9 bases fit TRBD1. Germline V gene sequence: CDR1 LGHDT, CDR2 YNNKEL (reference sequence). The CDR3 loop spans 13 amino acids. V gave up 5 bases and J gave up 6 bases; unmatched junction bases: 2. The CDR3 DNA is TGTGCCAGCAGCACGACAGGGGGCAATGAGCAGTTCTTC. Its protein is CASSTTGGNEQFF.

The CDR3 loop reads CASSREGAPDYGYTF. For the CDR3, the DNA is TGTGCCAGCAGCAGAGAGGGCGCCCCGGACTATGGCTACACCTTC. This chain uses TRBV6-5 with TRBJ1-2; no clear D gene. CDR3 length: 15 amino acids. V dropped 6 bases and J dropped 3 bases, with 17 bases sitting between them. CDR1 and CDR2 from the germline V gene are MNHEY and SVGAGI.

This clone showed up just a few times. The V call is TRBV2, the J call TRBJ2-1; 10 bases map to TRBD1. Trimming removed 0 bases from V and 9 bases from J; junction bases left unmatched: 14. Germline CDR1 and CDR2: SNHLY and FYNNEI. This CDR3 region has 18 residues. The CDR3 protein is CASSEAGSGQGVRGEQFF. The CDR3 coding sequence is TGTGCCAGCAGTGAAGCCGGAAGTGGACAGGGGGTTCGCGGTGAGCAGTTCTTC.

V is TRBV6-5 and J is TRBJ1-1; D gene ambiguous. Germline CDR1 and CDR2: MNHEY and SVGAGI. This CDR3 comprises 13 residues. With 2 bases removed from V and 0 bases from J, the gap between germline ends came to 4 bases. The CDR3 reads CASSYEMNTEAFF. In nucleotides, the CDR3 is TGTGCCAGCAGTTACGAGATGAACACTGAAGCTTTCTTT.

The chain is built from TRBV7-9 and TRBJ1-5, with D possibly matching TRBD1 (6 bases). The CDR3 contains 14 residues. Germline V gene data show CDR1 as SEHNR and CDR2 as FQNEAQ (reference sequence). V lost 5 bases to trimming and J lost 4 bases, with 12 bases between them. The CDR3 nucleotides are TGTGCCAGCAGCCAAACGGGGGCTAATCAGCCCCAGCATTTT. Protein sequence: CASSQTGANQPQHF.

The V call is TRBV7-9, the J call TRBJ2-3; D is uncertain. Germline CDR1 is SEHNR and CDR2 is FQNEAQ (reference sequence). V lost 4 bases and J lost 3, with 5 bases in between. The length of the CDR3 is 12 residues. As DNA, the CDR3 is TGTGCCAGCAGCTCGAGAACAGATACGCAGTATTTT. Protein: CASSSRTDTQYF.

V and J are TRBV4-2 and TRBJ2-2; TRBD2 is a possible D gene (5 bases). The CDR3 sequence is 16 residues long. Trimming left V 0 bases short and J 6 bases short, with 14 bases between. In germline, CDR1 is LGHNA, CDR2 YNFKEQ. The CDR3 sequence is CASSQDDGGLAGELFF. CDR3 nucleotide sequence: TGTGCCAGCAGCCAAGATGATGGAGGCCTTGCCGGGGAGCTGTTTTTT.

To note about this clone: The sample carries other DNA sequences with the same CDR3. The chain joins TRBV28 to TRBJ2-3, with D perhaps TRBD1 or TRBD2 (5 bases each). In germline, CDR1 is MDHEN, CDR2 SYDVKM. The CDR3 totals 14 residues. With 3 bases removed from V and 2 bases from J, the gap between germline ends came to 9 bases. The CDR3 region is CASSFGGPTDTQYF. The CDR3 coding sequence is TGTGCCAGCAGTTTTGGGGGACCCACAGATACGCAGTATTTT.

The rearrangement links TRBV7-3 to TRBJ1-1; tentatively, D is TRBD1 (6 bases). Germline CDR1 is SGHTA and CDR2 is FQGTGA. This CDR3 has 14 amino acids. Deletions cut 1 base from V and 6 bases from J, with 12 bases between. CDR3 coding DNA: TGTGCCAGCAGCTTAAGTGGGGGCGGCGCTGAAGCTTTCTTT. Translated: CASSLSGGGAEAFF.

This CDR3 is CASSQGGENIQYF. The CDR3 region has the DNA TGTGCCAGCAGCCAAGGTGGGGAAAACATTCAGTACTTC. This chain uses TRBV3-1 (or the pseudogene TRBV3-2) with TRBJ2-4; D is unresolved. Per germline, CDR1 LGHDT and CDR2 YNNKEL (reference sequence). CDR3 length: 13 amino acids. V shed 1 base and J shed 5 bases, with 6 bases lying between them.